This T cell receptor (beta chain) came from a study of CD8 T cells in ankylosing spondylitis. This clonotype was counted many times. The antigen is unknown. The study's findings and limits: CD8+ disease-linked clones were present at relatively low frequencies in blood. Significantly higher representation of disease-linked clones was reported for matched ankylosing spondylitis synovial fluid. Earlier literature documents some of the motif variants in reactive arthritis synovial fluid and blood. Blood of patients with ankylosing spondylitis appeared to be characterized by a TCR beta motif of several highly homologous variants.

There are 14 residues in the CDR3. Per germline, CDR1 MNHEY and CDR2 SVGAGI. V lost 4 bases to trimming and J lost 4 bases, with 10 bases between them. TCRdb reanalysed the 5' RACE reads using MiXCR and keeps one entry per CDR3 protein. This table holds 700,000 or so distinct CDR3 sequences, under 20% found once. Sequenced sample: blood, either unsorted or a sorted T cell fraction (not recorded which). The chain joins TRBV6-5 to TRBJ2-2; D unclear. This clonotype was obtained from a male donor with ankylosing spondylitis. This CDR3 reads CASSWKGTTGELFF. Here the CDR3 DNA reads TGTGCCAGCAGTTGGAAGGGTACCACCGGGGAGCTGTTTTTT.